The rows below give T cell receptor beta chains drawn from one sample of a study of T cell responses to AZD1222 COVID-19 vaccine. The data were produced by immunoSEQ multiplex PCR, yet TCRdb's version contains in-frame clones alone and is incomplete. The data hold 84,000 or so clones, with approximately 90% observed a single time. Sequenced here: peripheral blood, sampled on day 0 of AZD1222 vaccination. The source of these receptors is an adult in good health. Both conserved end residues are part of each CDR3.

>TRBV7-9|TRBJ1-5
CASSTTGGNQPQHF
>TRBV10-3|TRBJ1-2
CAISESGTGYTF
>TRBV6-2/TRBV6-3|TRBJ2-5
CASSSQAFQETQYF
>TRBV5-4|TRBJ2-5
CASSLWREETQYF
>TRBV6-5|TRBJ1-2
CASILGQAFYGYTF
>TRBV10-3|TRBJ2-7
CAISEGQASYEQYF
>TRBV2|TRBJ1-2
CASSGVDTHPYGYTF
>TRBV19|TRBJ1-1
CASSEEVNTEAFF
>TRBV3-1/TRBV3-2|TRBJ2-7
CASTSAGGTYEQYF
>TRBV7-9|TRBJ2-7
CASSLPKQGYEQYF
>TRBV6-6|TRBJ1-2
CASRNRAPDYGYTF
>TRBV7-2|TRBJ2-1
CASSLALALQFF
>TRBV7-9|TRBJ2-5
CASRSTSSLETQYF
>TRBV6-2/TRBV6-3|TRBJ2-7
CASSSHRDSSYEQYF
>TRBV6-4|TRBJ2-1
CASSDTSGRSNEQFF
>TRBV2|TRBJ2-7
CATGRAGGISYEQYF
>TRBV7-2|TRBJ2-1
CASFKRERYNEQFF
>TRBV7-2|TRBJ1-4
CASSQGFATNEKLFF
>TRBV5-1|TRBJ1-3
CASSLDGSSGNTIYF
>TRBV5-1|TRBJ2-7
CASSLASAAWEQYF
>TRBV9|TRBJ2-3
CASSFPQGASTDTQYF
>TRBV19|TRBJ1-5
CASSDRGFGNQPQHF
>TRBV5-8|TRBJ1-2
CASSFFRADYGYTF
>TRBV19|TRBJ1-4
CASSIREKLFF
>TRBV12-5|TRBJ1-2
CASGLQTGYGYTF
>TRBV25-1|TRBJ1-3
CASSEYGGTQGNTIYF
>TRBV5-1|TRBJ2-5
CASSRLAGDLETQYF
>TRBV27|TRBJ2-1
CASTAKSGRERNEQFF
>TRBV28|TRBJ2-1
CASSSGGKYNEQFF
>TRBV19|TRBJ1-2
CASSGTGGVYGYTF
>TRBV30|TRBJ2-3
CAWSVGDTQYF